Reported below is one T cell receptor beta chain. This sample was taken from a study of blood T cell repertoires in COVID-19. Turning to the study itself: Both acute and convalescent COVID-19 samples were obtained from the United States, Italy and Spain.

The CDR3 spans 16 residues. V gave up 2 bases and J gave up 2 bases; unmatched junction bases: 7. Germline loops: CDR1 SGHTA, CDR2 FQGNSA. Per the original methods: Amplified reference gene primers provided the basis for estimating nucleated cell counts. Some clones are missing from TCRdb's copy, which holds only in-frame ones; the method was immunoSEQ multiplex PCR. That table gives V, J and clone size, and the DNA gave D and trimming. The sample includes 150,000 to 190,000 clones, around 80% seen only once; the top ten take approximately 10%. This clonotype originated in a woman aged 45-65 years with acute or convalescent COVID-19. The sample consisted of peripheral blood. The chain couples TRBV7-2 to TRBJ2-7, with 9 bases fitting TRBD2. The CDR3 protein is CASSLTRTSAAYEQYF. Written as DNA, the CDR3 is TGTGCCAGCAGCTTAACAAGGACTAGCGCTGCCTACGAGCAGTACTTC.